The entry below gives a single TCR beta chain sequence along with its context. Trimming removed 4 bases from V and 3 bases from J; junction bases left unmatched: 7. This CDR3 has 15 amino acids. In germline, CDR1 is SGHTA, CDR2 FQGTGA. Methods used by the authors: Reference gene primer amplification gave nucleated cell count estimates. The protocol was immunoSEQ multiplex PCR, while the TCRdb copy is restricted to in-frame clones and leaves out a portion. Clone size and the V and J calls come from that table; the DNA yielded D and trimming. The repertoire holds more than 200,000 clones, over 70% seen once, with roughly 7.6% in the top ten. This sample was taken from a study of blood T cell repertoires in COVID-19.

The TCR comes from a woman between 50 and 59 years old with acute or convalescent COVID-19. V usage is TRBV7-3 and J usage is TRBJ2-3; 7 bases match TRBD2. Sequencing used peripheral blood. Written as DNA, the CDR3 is TGTGCCAGCAGCTCCGCGGCGGGAGCGACAGATACGCAGTATTTT. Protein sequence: CASSSAAGATDTQYF.